Following are 13 T cell receptor beta chains from one sample sequenced in a study of Graves' ophthalmopathy and Graves' hyperthyroidism. The authors amplified TCR beta CDR3 regions, and they did so from RNA transcripts for repertoire sequencing. HTBI-primed first-round RT-PCR preceded second-round multiplex PCR. One entry per CDR3 protein, called by TCRdb with MiXCR from the multiplex PCR reads. The table includes 170,000 or so distinct CDR3 sequences, 30% to 45% detected once. Sample: peripheral blood. These receptors all stem from a man aged 25 to 40 with Graves' ophthalmopathy.

The chain couples TRBV2 to TRBJ1-1, with D possibly being TRBD1 (6 bases). The CDR3 consists of 15 residues. V was shortened by 4 bases and J by 1 base, with 13 bases between the two germline ends. The germline gives CDR1 SNHLY, CDR2 FYNNEI. CDR3 sequence reads: CASSVLGAENTEAFF. CDR3 bases: TGTGCCAGCAGTGTTCTGGGGGCAGAGAACACTGAAGCTTTCTTT.

The chain couples TRBV6-1 to TRBJ1-3; D might be TRBD1 (6 bases). Trimming removed 8 bases at V and 4 bases at J, with 15 bases between. CDR1 is MNHNS, CDR2 SASEGT, per germline. The CDR3 spans 14 residues. For the CDR3, the DNA is TGTGCCAGCGGCTGGGGACAAGAGGGAAACACCATATATTTT. This gives the protein CASGWGQEGNTIYF.

This clonotype was picked up many times. J is TRBJ2-7 and V is TRBV5-1, with 11 bases matching TRBD2. This CDR3 has 17 residues. Trimming took 4 bases from V and 3 from J; bases not matched to a gene: 12. Germline assignment: CDR1 SGHRS and CDR2 YFSETQ. The CDR3 loop reads CASSPLTSGSPFYEQYF. CDR3 nucleotide sequence: TGCGCCAGCAGCCCCCTAACTAGCGGGAGCCCTTTCTACGAGCAGTACTTC.

This CDR3 reads CASSQESGRGGRNQPQHF. The CDR3 coding sequence is TGTGCCAGCAGCCAAGAGTCGGGCAGGGGAGGCCGAAATCAGCCCCAGCATTTT. The rearrangement joins TRBV3-1 to TRBJ1-5; perhaps TRBD1 as D (6 bases). The CDR3 is 18 amino acids. Trimming took 0 bases from V and 4 from J, leaving 19 bases between them. Germline V gene lookup returns CDR1 LGHDT and CDR2 YNNKEL (reference sequence). The whole variable domain, remainder taken from reference TRBV3-1 and TRBJ1-5, is DTAVSQTPKYLVTQMGNDKSIKCEQNLGHDTMYWYKQDSKKFLKIMFSYNNKELIINETVPNRFSPKSPDKAHLNLHINSLELGDSAVYFCASSQESGRGGRNQPQHFGDGTRLSIL.

This clonotype has at least ten counts. The V call is TRBV7-9, the J call TRBJ1-1, with 7 bases aligning to TRBD1. J gave up 1 base and V 3 bases, and 5 bases lay outside the gene matches. Germline CDR1 reads SEHNR; CDR2 reads FQNEAQ (reference sequence). The CDR3 has 15 residues. In DNA form, the CDR3 reads TGTGCCAGCAGCTTTGGGGCAGGGGGGAACACTGAAGCTTTCTTT. The encoded protein is CASSFGAGGNTEAFF.

In this sample, this clonotype turned up once. This chain joins TRBV7-2 and TRBJ2-7, with D possibly being TRBD2 (7 bases). This CDR3 is 15 amino acids long. V shed 0 bases and J shed 4 bases, with 13 bases lying between them. CDR1 and CDR2 from the germline V gene are SGHTA and FQGNSA. The CDR3 reads CASSLAQGGGYEQYF. For the CDR3, the DNA is TGTGCCAGCAGCTTAGCGCAGGGAGGGGGGTACGAGCAGTACTTC.

The count of this clonotype is one. The rearrangement uses TRBV20-1 and TRBJ1-5; 7 positions match TRBD1. The CDR3 is 15 residues long. Germline values: CDR1 DFQATT, CDR2 SNEGSKA (reference sequence). Trimming took 3 bases from V and 4 from J; bases not matched to a gene: 9. In nucleotides, the CDR3 is TGCAGTGCTAGTGAGACCGGACAGGCTAATCAGCCCCAGCATTTT. Protein sequence: CSASETGQANQPQHF.

The genes are TRBV6-1 and TRBJ2-7; no definite D call. The CDR3 sequence is 13 residues long. V was shortened by 5 bases and J by 7 bases, with 15 bases between the two germline ends. Germline assignment: CDR1 MNHNS and CDR2 SASEGT. The CDR3 coding sequence is TGTGCCAGCAGTCGGATGGACGTCGGGGAGCAGTACTTC. Its protein is CASSRMDVGEQYF.

The chain links TRBV2 to TRBJ2-5; possibly TRBD2 for D (5 bases). Trimming pared 5 bases from V and 2 bases from J, leaving 12 bases between. Germline CDR1 and CDR2: SNHLY and FYNNEI. The length of the CDR3 is 14 residues. CDR3 loop: CASSPNWTQETQYF. In nucleotides, the CDR3 is TGTGCCAGCAGTCCGAACTGGACTCAAGAGACCCAGTACTTC.

This chain connects TRBV6-2 or TRBV6-3 to TRBJ1-1; D call uncertain. The CDR3 is made up of 14 amino acids. CDR1 and CDR2 from the germline V gene are MNHEY and SVGEGT. Trimming removed 8 bases at V and 1 base at J, with 14 bases between. This CDR3 reads CASAFTRTNTEAFF. CDR3 in DNA: TGTGCCAGCGCTTTTACACGCACGAACACTGAAGCTTTCTTT.

This clonotype was seen many times. The genes are TRBV11-2 and TRBJ2-2; D remains unclear. The CDR3 contains 15 residues. V gave up 0 bases and J gave up 5 bases, with 10 bases separating them. Looked up from germline, CDR1 is SGHAT and CDR2 is FQNNGV. CDR3: CASSLDGFWTGELFF. For the CDR3, the DNA is TGTGCCAGCAGCTTAGACGGTTTTTGGACCGGGGAGCTGTTTTTT. The full variable domain, completed using reference TRBV11-2 and TRBJ2-2, is EAGVAQSPRYKIIEKRQSVAFWCNPISGHATLYWYQQILGQGPKLLIQFQNNGVVDDSQLPKDRFSAERLKGVDSTLKIQPAKLEDSAVYLCASSLDGFWTGELFFGEGSRLTVL.

This clonotype was recorded many times. V and J are TRBV2 and TRBJ2-5; 8 bases fit TRBD1. Germline values: CDR1 SNHLY, CDR2 FYNNEI. The CDR3 runs 15 residues. V lost 7 bases to trimming and J lost 5 bases; unmatched junction nucleotides: 12. CDR3 region: CASTGQAGVGETQYF. The CDR3 nucleotides read TGTGCCAGCACGGGACAGGCTGGGGTTGGGGAGACCCAGTACTTC.

This clonotype appeared a single time. The chain carries TRBV30 and TRBJ1-1; the match to TRBD1 covers 7 bases. With V trimmed by 1 base and J by 6 bases, 5 bases remained unmatched. The CDR3 is 13 amino acids. The germline CDR1 and CDR2 sequences are GTSNPN and SVGIG (reference sequence). The CDR3 reads CAWSADRFAEAFF. In nucleotides, the CDR3 is TGTGCCTGGAGTGCGGACAGGTTCGCTGAAGCTTTCTTT.